A selection of T cell receptor beta chains follows, all from one sample in a study of blood T cell repertoires in COVID-19. Some clones are missing from TCRdb's copy, which holds only in-frame ones; the method was immunoSEQ multiplex PCR. The sample consists of 250,000 to 300,000 clones, around 89% of them appearing once. Sequenced sample: PBMCs or T cells enriched from blood (not recorded which). All receptors derive from a middle-aged man who had recovered from COVID-19. CDR3s include the opening cysteine and the closing phenylalanine or tryptophan. Each record gives: V gene, clone size, J gene, D gene, CDR3 length, CDR3 DNA, CDR3 protein. A D gene is named only where the DNA matches it firmly. Part of the rows lack a size; the others show once, few, many or a class for expanded clones.

TRBV4-1	-	TRBJ1-6	-	15	TGCGCCAGCAGCCAAGGACAGGAGGTGAATTCACCCCTCCACTTT	CASSQGQEVNSPLHF
TRBV3-1/TRBV3-2	-	TRBJ2-7	-	17	TGTGCCAGCAGCCAGGTCAGCAGGGGACCTTTCTCCTACGAGCAGTACTTC	CASSQVSRGPFSYEQYF
TRBV7-3	-	TRBJ2-1	-	16	TGTGCCAGCAGCCAAAGGGGGTCCCAATGGAACAATGAGCAGTTCTTC	CASSQRGSQWNNEQFF
TRBV19	-	TRBJ1-1	-	15	TGTGCCAGTAGTATCTGGGGCAGGGGCGGAACTGAAGCTTTCTTT	CASSIWGRGGTEAFF
TRBV7-9	-	TRBJ1-5	-	14	TGTGCCAGCAGCCCGGACAGCCTCAATCAGCCCCAGCATTTT	CASSPDSLNQPQHF
TRBV10-2	-	TRBJ2-3	TRBD2	18	TGCGCCAGCAGTGACACTAGCGGGGGGGCTCTTAGAACAGATACGCAGTATTTT	CASSDTSGGALRTDTQYF
TRBV7-8	-	TRBJ1-5	-	13	TGTGCCAGCAGCCGTAGTGGCAATCAGCCCCAGCATTTT	CASSRSGNQPQHF
TRBV30	-	TRBJ1-3	-	12	TGTGCCTGGAGTGCCGGTGGAAACACCATATATTTT	CAWSAGGNTIYF
TRBV4-1	-	TRBJ2-2	TRBD1	17	TGCGCCAGCAGCCAAAGAGTCCGACAGGGATGGACCGGGGAGCTGTTTTTT	CASSQRVRQGWTGELFF
TRBV7-3	-	TRBJ1-1	TRBD1	14	TGTGCCAGCAGCACCGGACAGGGGACCTCTGAAGCTTTCTTT	CASSTGQGTSEAFF
TRBV25-1	-	TRBJ1-4	-	13	TGTGCCGGGGAAGACAGAATTAATGAAAAACTGTTTTTT	CAGEDRINEKLFF
TRBV7-9	once	TRBJ1-1	-	13	TGTGCCAGCAGCTTAATCGCGGCGGGAGGAGCTTTCTTT	CASSLIAAGGAFF
TRBV15	-	TRBJ2-3	TRBD1	15	TGTGCCACCAGCAGAGCAGGGGGCCGCAGGGATACGCAGTATTTT	CATSRAGGRRDTQYF
TRBV9	-	TRBJ2-5	TRBD1	16	TGTGCCAGCAGCGCGGGACAGGGTCGACTCTGGGAGACCCAGTACTTC	CASSAGQGRLWETQYF
TRBV5-6	-	TRBJ2-7	TRBD1	14	TGTGCCAGCAGCCCACAGGGGCTTTCCTACGAGCAGTACTTC	CASSPQGLSYEQYF
TRBV4-2	-	TRBJ1-1	TRBD1	17	TGTGCCAGCAGCCATACCGGGACAGGGTTCGTGAACACTGAAGCTTTCTTT	CASSHTGTGFVNTEAFF
TRBV3-1/TRBV3-2	-	TRBJ1-6	-	15	TGTGCCAGCAGCCAGTTCTCTGGCGGCACCCGGCCCCTCCACTTT	CASSQFSGGTRPLHF
TRBV7-3	-	TRBJ2-1	-	16	TGTGCCAGCAGCTTAACTCTAGCAGGCCGAGCGGATGAGCAGTTCTTC	CASSLTLAGRADEQFF
TRBV6-5	-	TRBJ1-5	-	14	TGTGCCAGCAATGGACAGTATAGCAATCAGCCCCAGCATTTT	CASNGQYSNQPQHF
TRBV19	-	TRBJ1-2	-	12	TGTGCCAGTGCCAGGGATAACTATGGCTACACCTTC	CASARDNYGYTF
TRBV12-5	-	TRBJ2-3	-	16	TGTGCTAGTGGTTTTGTGCTAGCGATAAACACAGATACGCAGTATTTT	CASGFVLAINTDTQYF
TRBV27	once	TRBJ1-1	-	15	TGTGCCAGCAGTTTATCCGGGGGGCAGGCCGCTGAAGCTTTCTTT	CASSLSGGQAAEAFF
TRBV6-8	-	TRBJ2-7	TRBD2	20	TGTGCCAGCAGTTACGCGGGGACTAGCGGGAGATATCAAGGAACCTACGAGCAGTACTTC	CASSYAGTSGRYQGTYEQYF
TRBV5-6	-	TRBJ2-1	TRBD1	14	TGTGCCAGCAGTGGAGAGACAGGGGTCAATGAGCAGTTCTTC	CASSGETGVNEQFF
TRBV7-9	-	TRBJ2-1	TRBD1	14	TGTGCCAGCAGCACCGGGACAGCTGACAATGAGCAGTTCTTC	CASSTGTADNEQFF
TRBV25-1	-	TRBJ1-1	-	13	TGTGCCAGCAGTGAGGATCGGAAGAGGGGGGCTTTCTTT	CASSEDRKRGAFF
TRBV7-3	few	TRBJ1-2	-	17	TGTGCCAGCAGTTTTGATGTCACCGGACAGCAGAACTATGGCTACACCTTC	CASSFDVTGQQNYGYTF
TRBV7-2	-	TRBJ1-2	-	18	TGTGCCAGCAGCGAATCTAGGAGACCCACCACCGCTAACTATGGCTACACCTTC	CASSESRRPTTANYGYTF
TRBV2	-	TRBJ2-1	TRBD1	14	TGTGCCAGCAATCGGGACAGGGGGGAGAATGAGCAGTTCTTC	CASNRDRGENEQFF
TRBV29-1	-	TRBJ2-5	TRBD2	15	TGCAGCGTTATTGATCGGGGAGGGCTCCAAGAGACCCAGTACTTC	CSVIDRGGLQETQYF
TRBV18	-	TRBJ2-5	TRBD2	14	TGTGCCAGCTCCAGCGGGAGGGCCCCAGAGACCCAGTACTTC	CASSSGRAPETQYF
TRBV28	-	TRBJ2-7	-	15	TGTGCCAGCAGTCCAAGGGGCTCCGTGGGATACGAGCAGTACTTC	CASSPRGSVGYEQYF
TRBV9	-	TRBJ2-2	TRBD2	15	TGTGCCAGCAGCGTACGTCAGCGGGAGTCCGGGGAGCTGTTTTTT	CASSVRQRESGELFF
TRBV19	-	TRBJ2-2	TRBD1	16	TGTGCCAGTAGTCACCTGGGGACAGGGGACACCGGGGAGCTGTTTTTT	CASSHLGTGDTGELFF
TRBV27	once	TRBJ1-1	-	13	TGTGCCAGCAGTTTACAGGCGAACACTGAAGCTTTCTTT	CASSLQANTEAFF
TRBV6-6	-	TRBJ2-1	TRBD2	19	TGTGCCAGCAGCTTAAATGGGGCTAGCGGAGCCGGCCTCTACAATGAGCAGTTCTTC	CASSLNGASGAGLYNEQFF
TRBV28	-	TRBJ2-5	TRBD1	14	TGTGCCAGCAGTCAACGACAGGGGGCGGAGACCCAGTACTTC	CASSQRQGAETQYF
TRBV29-1	-	TRBJ1-3	-	14	TGCAGCATCCTGAGGACAGCCTCTGGAAACACCATATATTTT	CSILRTASGNTIYF
TRBV9	once	TRBJ1-4	TRBD1	18	TGTGCCAGCAGCCCCGGCGGGGACAGGGGGTTAGCTAATGAAAAACTGTTTTTT	CASSPGGDRGLANEKLFF
TRBV25-1	once	TRBJ2-7	TRBD1	15	TGTGCCAGCAGAGACGACAGGGGAAAACACTACGAGCAGTACTTC	CASRDDRGKHYEQYF
TRBV6-5	few	TRBJ1-1	TRBD1	14	TGTGCCAGCAGTTATGACAGGGGTAGCACTGAAGCTTTCTTT	CASSYDRGSTEAFF